This TCR beta chain derives from a study of control samples from healthy donors and cancer patients. Germline V gives CDR1 LNHNV, CDR2 YYDKDF (reference sequence). V lost 5 bases and J 7 bases, leaving 32 bases between the germline ends. This CDR3 has 19 amino acids. The protocol was immunoSEQ multiplex PCR, while the TCRdb copy is restricted to in-frame clones and leaves out a portion. Here the sample spans 90,000 to 150,000 clones, approximately 93% being singletons. The rearrangement uses TRBV15 and TRBJ1-2; D ambiguous. Sequencing used blood. The TCR comes from a woman aged 18-30 years in good health. The CDR3 region is CATSLTPHLFPGGIFGYTF. The CDR3 bases are TGTGCCACCAGCTTGACCCCCCACCTTTTTCCGGGAGGAATTTTTGGCTACACCTTC.